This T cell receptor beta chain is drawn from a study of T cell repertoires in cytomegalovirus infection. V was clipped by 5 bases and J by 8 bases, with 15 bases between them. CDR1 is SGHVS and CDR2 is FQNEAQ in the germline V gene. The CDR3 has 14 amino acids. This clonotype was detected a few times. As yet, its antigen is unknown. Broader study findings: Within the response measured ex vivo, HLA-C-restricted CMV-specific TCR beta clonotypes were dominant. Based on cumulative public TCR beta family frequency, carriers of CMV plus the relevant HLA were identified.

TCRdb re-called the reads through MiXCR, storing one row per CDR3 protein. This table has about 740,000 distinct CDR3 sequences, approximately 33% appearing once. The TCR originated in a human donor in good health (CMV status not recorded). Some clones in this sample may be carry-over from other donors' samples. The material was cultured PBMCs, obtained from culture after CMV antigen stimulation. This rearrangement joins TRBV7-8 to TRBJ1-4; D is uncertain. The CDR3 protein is CASSKRVEGEKLFF. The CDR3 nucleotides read TGTGCCAGCAGCAAGAGAGTCGAGGGCGAAAAACTGTTTTTT.